This T cell receptor beta chain was sequenced during a study of TIL therapy for anti-PD-1-resistant metastatic lung cancer. The immunoSEQ assay was v3. Profiled with immunoSEQ multiplex PCR; TCRdb holds only in-frame clones, not every one. Altogether around 21,000 clones are present, 70% to 85% being singletons, with the ten largest covering roughly 2%. Study findings and constraints: The cohort had more treatment-naive, never-smoker and oncogene-addicted patients than typical.

The V gene's germline CDR1 is SGHVS and CDR2 FQNEAQ. The CDR3 is 17 amino acids. Time point defined: pre-treatment sample, taken before nivolumab and TIL therapy. Stage 4 NSCLC adults joined between late 2017 and January 2020. Details on this clone: The antigen is undetermined. Germline and junction disagree at one end, which may indicate a read error.

This receptor was obtained from a person aged 25 to 80 with non-small cell lung cancer. The material was blood, obtained at baseline. This chain joins TRBV7-8 and TRBJ2-3; 8 bases agree with TRBD1. In DNA, the CDR3 is TGTGCCACCAGCCCCGACAGGGGAATCGCTAGCACAGATACGCAGTATTTT. Translation gives CATSPDRGIASTDTQYF.